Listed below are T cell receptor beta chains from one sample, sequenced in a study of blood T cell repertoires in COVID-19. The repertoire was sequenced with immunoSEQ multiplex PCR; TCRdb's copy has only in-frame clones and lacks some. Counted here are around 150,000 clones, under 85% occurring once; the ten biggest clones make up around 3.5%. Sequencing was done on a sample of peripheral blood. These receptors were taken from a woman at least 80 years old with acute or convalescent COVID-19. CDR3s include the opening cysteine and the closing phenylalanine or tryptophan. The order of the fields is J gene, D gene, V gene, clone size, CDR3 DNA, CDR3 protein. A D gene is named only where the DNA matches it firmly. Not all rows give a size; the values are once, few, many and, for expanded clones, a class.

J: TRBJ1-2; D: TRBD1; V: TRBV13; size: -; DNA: TGTGCCAGCAGCTTAGGCCAGTGGGGACAGGGTGTTCATGGCTACACCTTC; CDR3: CASSLGQWGQGVHGYTF
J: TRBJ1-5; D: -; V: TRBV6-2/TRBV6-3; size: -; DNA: TGTGCCAGCAGTTCGCAACAGGGCCCGAATCAGCCCCAGCATTTT; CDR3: CASSSQQGPNQPQHF
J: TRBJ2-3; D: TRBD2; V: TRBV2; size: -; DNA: TGTGCCAGCAGTGGCTTTAGCGGGGCTGCTGATACGCAGTATTTT; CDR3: CASSGFSGAADTQYF
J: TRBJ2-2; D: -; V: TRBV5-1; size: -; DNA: TGCGCCAGCAGCCTAGGCCAAGACACCGGGGAGCTGTTTTTT; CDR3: CASSLGQDTGELFF
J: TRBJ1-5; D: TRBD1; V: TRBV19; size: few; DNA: TGTGCCAGTAGATGGACAGGGGGCAATCAGCCCCAGCATTTT; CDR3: CASRWTGGNQPQHF
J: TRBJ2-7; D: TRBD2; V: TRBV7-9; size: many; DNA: TGTGCCAGCAGCTTAGAGGGACTAGCTAGCGAGCAGTACTTC; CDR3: CASSLEGLASEQYF
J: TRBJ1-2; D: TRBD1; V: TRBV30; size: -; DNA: TGTGCCTGGAGTGAGGGGGCTTCTAGCGGCTACACCTTC; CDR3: CAWSEGASSGYTF
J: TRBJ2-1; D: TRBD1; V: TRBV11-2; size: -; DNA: TGTGCCAGCAGCTTTCTACAGGGGGGTGCACCGCATGAGCAGTTCTTC; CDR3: CASSFLQGGAPHEQFF
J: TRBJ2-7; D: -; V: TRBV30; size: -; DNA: TGTGCCTGGGGGAGGATTAACGAGCAGTACTTC; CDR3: CAWGRINEQYF
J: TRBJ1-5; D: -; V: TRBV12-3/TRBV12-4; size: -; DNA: TGTGCCTTGCGGCGTAGCAATCAGCCCCAGCATTTT; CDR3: CALRRSNQPQHF
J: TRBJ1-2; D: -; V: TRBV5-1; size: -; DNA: TGCGCCAGCAGCTTGGAGCAGCGAGCGCGGGGCTACACCTTC; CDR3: CASSLEQRARGYTF
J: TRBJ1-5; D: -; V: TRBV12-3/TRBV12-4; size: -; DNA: TGTGCCAGCAGTTTTAGTCATCAGCCCCAGCATTTT; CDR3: CASSFSHQPQHF
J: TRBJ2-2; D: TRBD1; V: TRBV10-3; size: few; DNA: TGTGCCATCGGGACAGGGTCGCATACCGGGGAGCTGTTTTTT; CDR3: CAIGTGSHTGELFF
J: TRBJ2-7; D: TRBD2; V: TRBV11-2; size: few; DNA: TGTGCCAGCAGCTTAGCGGGGGGTTACTACGAGCAGTACTTC; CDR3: CASSLAGGYYEQYF
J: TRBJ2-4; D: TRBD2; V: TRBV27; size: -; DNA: TGTGCCAGCAGTGCCCTTCAGGGAGGGCTAGCCAAAAACATTCAGTACTTC; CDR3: CASSALQGGLAKNIQYF
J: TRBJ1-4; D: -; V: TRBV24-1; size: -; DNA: TGTGCCACCAGTGACAGGTGGGTGGACAGTCTAATATCCGCAACTAATGAAAAACTGTTTTTT; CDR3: CATSDRWVDSLISATNEKLFF
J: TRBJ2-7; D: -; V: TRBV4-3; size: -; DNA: TGCGCCAGCAGCCAAGATCCCAGGACCTACGAGCAGTACTTC; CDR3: CASSQDPRTYEQYF
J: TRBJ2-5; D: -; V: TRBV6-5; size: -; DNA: TGTGCCAGCAGCTCTCCGACAGCGGGTGAGACCCAGTACTTC; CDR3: CASSSPTAGETQYF
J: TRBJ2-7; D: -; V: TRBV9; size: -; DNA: TGTGCCAGCAGCGTGGGACTTGGCTACGAGCAGTACTTC; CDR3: CASSVGLGYEQYF
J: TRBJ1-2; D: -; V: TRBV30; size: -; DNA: TGTGCCTGGAGGGCAGATATTTTCTATGGCTACACCTTC; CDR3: CAWRADIFYGYTF
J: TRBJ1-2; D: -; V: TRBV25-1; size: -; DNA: TGTGCCAGCAGTGAATCAGGGGCGCGGTTTGGCTACACCTTC; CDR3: CASSESGARFGYTF
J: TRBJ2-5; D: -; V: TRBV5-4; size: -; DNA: TGTGCCAGCAGCCAACCGGGGGACAGACAAGAGACCCAGTACTTC; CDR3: CASSQPGDRQETQYF
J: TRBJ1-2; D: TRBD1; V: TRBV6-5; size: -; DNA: TGTGCCAGCAGTTTAATGAGACAGGGGGCTTTTGGCTACACCTTC; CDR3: CASSLMRQGAFGYTF
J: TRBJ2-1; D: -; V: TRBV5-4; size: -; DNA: TGTGCCAGCAGCTTGCAGGGAATATTAGGCAATGAGCAGTTCTTC; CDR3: CASSLQGILGNEQFF
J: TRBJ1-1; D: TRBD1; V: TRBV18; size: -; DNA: TGTGCCAGCTCAAGGACGGGACAGGGGGACCAGGGAACTGAAGCTTTCTTT; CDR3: CASSRTGQGDQGTEAFF
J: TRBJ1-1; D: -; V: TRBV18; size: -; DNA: TGTGCCAGCTCAACCCGGGACAAGAACACTGAAGCTTTCTTT; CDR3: CASSTRDKNTEAFF
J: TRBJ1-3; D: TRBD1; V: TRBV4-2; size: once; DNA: TGTGCCAGCAGCCAGGTTCCTCCGGGACAGGGGGCGCTGTCTGGACGAGGAAACACCATATATTTT; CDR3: CASSQVPPGQGALSGRGNTIYF
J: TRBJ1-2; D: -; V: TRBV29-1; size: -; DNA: TGCAGCGTTGTCAGTAACTATGGCTACACCTTC; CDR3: CSVVSNYGYTF
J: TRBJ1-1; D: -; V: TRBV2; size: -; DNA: TGTGCCAGCCAGAGGGGAGGGTACACTGAAGCTTTCTTT; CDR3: CASQRGGYTEAFF
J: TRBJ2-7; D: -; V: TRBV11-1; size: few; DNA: TGTGCCAGCAGTTCCTATCGAGCCTACGAGCAGTACTTC; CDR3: CASSSYRAYEQYF
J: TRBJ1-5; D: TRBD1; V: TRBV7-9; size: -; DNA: TGTGCCAGCAGCTTAACGCGGCCGGGACAGGGGGCAAATCAGCCCCAGCATTTT; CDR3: CASSLTRPGQGANQPQHF
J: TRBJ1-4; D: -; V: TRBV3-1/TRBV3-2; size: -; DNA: TGTGCCAGCAGCCAAGCAGGAACGGGAGAAAAACTGTTTTTT; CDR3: CASSQAGTGEKLFF
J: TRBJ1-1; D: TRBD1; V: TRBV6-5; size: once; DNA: TGTGCCAGCAGTTACCGCGCCAGGGGGATTGAAGCTTTCTTT; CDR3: CASSYRARGIEAFF
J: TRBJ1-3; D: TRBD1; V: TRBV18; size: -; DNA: TGTGCCAGCTCAAGGACAGGGCAAGGAAACACCATATATTTT; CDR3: CASSRTGQGNTIYF
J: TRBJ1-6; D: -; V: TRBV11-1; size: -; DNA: TGTGCCAGCAGCAATACACCCCAATCACCCCTCCACTTT; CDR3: CASSNTPQSPLHF
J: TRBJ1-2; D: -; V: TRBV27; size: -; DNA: TGTGCCAGCAGTTTCAATAGGCGGGGGGCGCTCGGCTACACCTTC; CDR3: CASSFNRRGALGYTF
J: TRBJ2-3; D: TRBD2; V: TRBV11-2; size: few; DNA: TGTGCCAGCGGGCGGGAGTTTACAGATACGCAGTATTTT; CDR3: CASGREFTDTQYF
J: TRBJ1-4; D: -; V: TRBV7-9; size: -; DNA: TGTGCCAGCAGCCCGACAGGAGGAGCGAATGAAAAACTGTTTTTT; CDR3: CASSPTGGANEKLFF
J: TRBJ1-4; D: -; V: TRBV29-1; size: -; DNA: TGCAGCGTTGACAGGGGTGGCGAAAAACTGTTTTTT; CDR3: CSVDRGGEKLFF
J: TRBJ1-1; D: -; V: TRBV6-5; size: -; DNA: TGTGCCAGCAGTTACATTCTAGGAGCTCCTGAAGCTTTCTTT; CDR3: CASSYILGAPEAFF
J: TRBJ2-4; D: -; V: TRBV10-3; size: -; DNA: TGTGCCACGGCGGGCCCTGGTGGAAACATTCAGTACTTC; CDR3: CATAGPGGNIQYF
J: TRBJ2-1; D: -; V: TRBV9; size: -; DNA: TGTGCCAGCAGCGAACAGGGCAATGAGCAGTTCTTC; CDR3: CASSEQGNEQFF
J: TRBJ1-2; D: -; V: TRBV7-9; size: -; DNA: TGTGCCAGCAGCTTCACAGGGAAAGGCTACACCTTC; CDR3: CASSFTGKGYTF
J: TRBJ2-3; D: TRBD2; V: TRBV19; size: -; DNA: TGTGCCAGTAGTCCTTCTAGCGGGAGGCGCAGCACAGATACGCAGTATTTT; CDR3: CASSPSSGRRSTDTQYF
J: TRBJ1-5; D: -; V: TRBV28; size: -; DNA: TGTGCCAGCAGTTTATTGGGGGGTGTAGGCAATCAGCCCCAGCATTTT; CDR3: CASSLLGGVGNQPQHF
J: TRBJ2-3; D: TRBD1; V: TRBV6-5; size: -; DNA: TGTGCCAGCAGACCGGGACAGGGATTAGATACGCAGTATTTT; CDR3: CASRPGQGLDTQYF
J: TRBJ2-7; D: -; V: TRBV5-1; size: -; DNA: TGCGCCAGCACCCCAACAGGGACCTACGAGCAGTACTTC; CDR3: CASTPTGTYEQYF
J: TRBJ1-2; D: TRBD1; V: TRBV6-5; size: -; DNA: TGTGCCAGCACGGGGCGACAGGGGGGTAACTATGGCTACACCTTC; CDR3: CASTGRQGGNYGYTF
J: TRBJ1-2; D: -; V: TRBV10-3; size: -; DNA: TGTGCCATCAGTGAGTCGGCACCGGGGGACTATGGCTACACCTTC; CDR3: CAISESAPGDYGYTF
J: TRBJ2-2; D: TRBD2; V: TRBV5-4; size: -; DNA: TGTGCCAGCAGCTTGGGTACGCGGGGGGGTAACACCGGGGAGCTGTTTTTT; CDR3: CASSLGTRGGNTGELFF
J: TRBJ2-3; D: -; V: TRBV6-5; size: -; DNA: TGTGCCAGCCACCGGAGCTCTTCTTCAACAGATACGCAGTATTTT; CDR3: CASHRSSSSTDTQYF
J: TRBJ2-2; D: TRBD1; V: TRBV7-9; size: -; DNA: TGTGCCAGCAGCCCCTCGGGACAGGGAGAGTTGTACACCGGGGAGCTGTTTTTT; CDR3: CASSPSGQGELYTGELFF
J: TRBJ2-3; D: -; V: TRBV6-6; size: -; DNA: TGTGCCAGCAGGACTGGACTCTACACAGATACGCAGTATTTT; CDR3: CASRTGLYTDTQYF
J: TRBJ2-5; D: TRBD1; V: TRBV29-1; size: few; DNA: TGCAGCGTCCTCTCCCACACCGGGACAGGCCAAGAGACCCAGTACTTC; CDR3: CSVLSHTGTGQETQYF
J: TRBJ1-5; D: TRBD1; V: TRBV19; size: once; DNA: TGTGCCAGTAGTTGGACAGGAGACAATCAGCCCCAGCATTTT; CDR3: CASSWTGDNQPQHF